This T cell receptor beta chain emerged from a study of CD8 T cells in Susac syndrome. Points from the study as a whole: As the study acknowledged, the number of individuals who were part of its TCR sequencing and HLA analysis was relatively small.

Concerning this clonotype itself: Its target is unknown.

V was cut by 3 bases and J by 4 bases, with 14 bases left in between. Germline V gene sequence: CDR1 SGHDT, CDR2 YYEEEE. The CDR3 loop spans 14 amino acids. Control patients had untreated stable or active relapsing-remitting multiple sclerosis by revised McDonald criteria. Negative isolation yielded CD4+ and CD8+ T cells, and FACS enriched TEMRA cells. Random hexamers served to reverse transcribe roughly 0.45 to 1 ug RNA. immunoSEQ multiplex PCR amplified TCR beta CDR3 across 54 Vbeta, 13 Jbeta. TCRdb used MiXCR to reprocess the immunoSEQ multiplex PCR reads, holding one entry per CDR3 protein. In the table there are about 400,000 distinct CDR3 sequences, more than 80% of which are singletons.

The chain joins TRBV5-6 to TRBJ2-7; no reliable D call. Sequenced: CD8+ T cells from PBMCs. This clonotype was sampled from a human donor with multiple sclerosis. The CDR3 DNA follows: TGTGCCAGCAGCTCCTCCACCTCGAGTTACGAGCAGTACTTC. As protein: CASSSSTSSYEQYF.